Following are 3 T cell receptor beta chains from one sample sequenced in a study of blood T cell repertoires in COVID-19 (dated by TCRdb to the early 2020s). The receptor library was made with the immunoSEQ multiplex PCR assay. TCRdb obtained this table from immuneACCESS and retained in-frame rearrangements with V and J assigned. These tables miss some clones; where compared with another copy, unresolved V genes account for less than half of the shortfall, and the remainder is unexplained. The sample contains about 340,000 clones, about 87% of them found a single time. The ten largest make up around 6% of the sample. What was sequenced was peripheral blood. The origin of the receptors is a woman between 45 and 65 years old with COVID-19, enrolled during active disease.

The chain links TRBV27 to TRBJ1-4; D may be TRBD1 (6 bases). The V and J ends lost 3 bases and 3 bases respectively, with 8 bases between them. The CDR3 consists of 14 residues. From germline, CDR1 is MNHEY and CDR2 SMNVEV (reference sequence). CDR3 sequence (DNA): TGTGCCAGCAGTTTGGGACATGCTAATGAAAAACTGTTTTTT. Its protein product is CASSLGHANEKLFF.

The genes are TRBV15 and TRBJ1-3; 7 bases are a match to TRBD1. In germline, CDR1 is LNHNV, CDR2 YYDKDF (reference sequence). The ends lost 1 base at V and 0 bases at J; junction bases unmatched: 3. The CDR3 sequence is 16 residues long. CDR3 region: CATSRAGTASGNTIYF. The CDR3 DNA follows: TGTGCCACCAGCAGAGCCGGGACAGCCTCTGGAAACACCATATATTTT.

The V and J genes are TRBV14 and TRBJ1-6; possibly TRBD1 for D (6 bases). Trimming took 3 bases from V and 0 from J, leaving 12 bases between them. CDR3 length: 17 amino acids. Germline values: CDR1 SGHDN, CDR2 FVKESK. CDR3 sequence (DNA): TGTGCCAGCAGCCAGGGGGCTGGGAGCTCCTATAATTCACCCCTCCACTTT. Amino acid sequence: CASSQGAGSSYNSPLHF.